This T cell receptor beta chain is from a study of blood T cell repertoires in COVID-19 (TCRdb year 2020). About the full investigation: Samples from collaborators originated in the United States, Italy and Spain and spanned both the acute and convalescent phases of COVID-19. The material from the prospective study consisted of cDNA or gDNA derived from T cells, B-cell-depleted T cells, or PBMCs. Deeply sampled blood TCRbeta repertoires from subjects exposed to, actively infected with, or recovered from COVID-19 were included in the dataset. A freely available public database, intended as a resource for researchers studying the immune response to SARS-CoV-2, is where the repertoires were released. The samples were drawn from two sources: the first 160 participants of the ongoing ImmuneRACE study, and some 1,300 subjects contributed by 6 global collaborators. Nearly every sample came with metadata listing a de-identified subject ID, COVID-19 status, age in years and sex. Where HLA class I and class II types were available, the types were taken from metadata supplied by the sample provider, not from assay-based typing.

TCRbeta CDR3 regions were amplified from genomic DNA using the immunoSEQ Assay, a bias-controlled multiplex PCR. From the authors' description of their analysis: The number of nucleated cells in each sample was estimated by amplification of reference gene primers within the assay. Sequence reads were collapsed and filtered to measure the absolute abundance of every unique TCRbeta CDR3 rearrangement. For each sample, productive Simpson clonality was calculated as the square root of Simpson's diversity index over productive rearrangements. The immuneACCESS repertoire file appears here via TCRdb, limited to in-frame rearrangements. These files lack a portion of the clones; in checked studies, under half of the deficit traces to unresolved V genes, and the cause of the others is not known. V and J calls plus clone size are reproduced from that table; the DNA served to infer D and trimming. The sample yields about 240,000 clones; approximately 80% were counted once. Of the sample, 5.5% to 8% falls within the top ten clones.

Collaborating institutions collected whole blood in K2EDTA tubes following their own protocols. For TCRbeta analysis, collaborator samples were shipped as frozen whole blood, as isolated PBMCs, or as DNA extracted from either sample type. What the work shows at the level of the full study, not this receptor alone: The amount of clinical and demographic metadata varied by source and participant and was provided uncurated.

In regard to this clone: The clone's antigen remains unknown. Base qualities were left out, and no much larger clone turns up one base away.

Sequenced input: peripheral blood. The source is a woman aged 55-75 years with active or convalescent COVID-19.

The CDR3: CSVEGTGLNTEAFF. The DNA reads as follows: TGCAGCGTTGAAGGGACAGGGTTAAACACTGAAGCTTTCTTT. This receptor chain uses TRBV29-1 and TRBJ1-1; 8 bases in between match TRBD1. The CDR3 spans 14 residues, from the cysteine through the phenylalanine. The CDR3 DNA has 42 bases and is translated from base 1. In the germline V gene, CDR1 corresponds to SQVTM and CDR2 to ANQGSEA. From V the trimming removes 1 base and from J it removes 2 bases, while the gene matches leave 3 bases of the junction unaccounted for.